This TCR beta chain was found in a study of T cell repertoires and HLA-DP antigens. Assay used: immunoSEQ multiplex PCR; TCRdb lists only in-frame clones, some missing. The sample holds approximately 86,000 clones, approximately 89% seen once. For this clone: Its antigen is unidentified.

Germline V gives CDR1 LNHDA, CDR2 SQIVND (reference sequence). J was trimmed by 5 bases and V by 8 bases; bases with no gene match: 1. This CDR3 contains 12 residues. Sequencing input: CD4+ T cells from PBMCs. The chain is built from TRBV19 and TRBJ2-5, with 11 bases lining up with TRBD1. The sequence came from a man aged 45-65 years in good health and CMV-seronegative. DNA for the CDR3: TGTGCCAGTGGGACAGGGGGTGAGACCCAGTACTTC. Translated, it gives CASGTGGETQYF.